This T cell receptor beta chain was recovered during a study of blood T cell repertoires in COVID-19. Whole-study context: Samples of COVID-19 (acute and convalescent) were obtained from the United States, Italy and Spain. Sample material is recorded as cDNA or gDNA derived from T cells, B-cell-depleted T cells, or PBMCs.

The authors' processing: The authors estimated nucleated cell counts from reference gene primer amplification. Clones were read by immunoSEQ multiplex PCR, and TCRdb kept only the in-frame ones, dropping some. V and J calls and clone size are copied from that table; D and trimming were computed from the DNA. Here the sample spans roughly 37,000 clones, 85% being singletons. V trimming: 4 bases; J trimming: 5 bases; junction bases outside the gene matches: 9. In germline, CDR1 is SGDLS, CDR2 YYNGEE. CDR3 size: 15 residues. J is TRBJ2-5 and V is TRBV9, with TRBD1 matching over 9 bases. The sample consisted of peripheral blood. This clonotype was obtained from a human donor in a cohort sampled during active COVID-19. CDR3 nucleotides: TGTGCCAGCAGCACCGGGACAGGGAGTGGGGAGACCCAGTACTTC. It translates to CASSTGTGSGETQYF.